This T cell receptor beta chain was recorded in a study of Graves' ophthalmopathy and Graves' hyperthyroidism. V dropped 4 bases and J dropped 11 bases, with 22 bases sitting between them. This CDR3 is 15 amino acids long. CDR1 KGHDR and CDR2 SFDVKD come from the germline V gene. Beta-chain TCR CDR3 regions were amplified from RNA transcripts. In the first round, RT-PCR was carried out with HTBI primers, and a multiplex PCR formed the second round. Via MiXCR, TCRdb re-called the multiplex PCR reads, giving one row per CDR3 protein. The sample records about 500,000 distinct CDR3 sequences, just under 40% being singletons.

The clonotype was recovered from an adult man with Graves' hyperthyroidism. The rearrangement links TRBV24-1 to TRBJ2-5, with D uncertain. Input material: peripheral blood or thyroid tissue (not recorded which). This CDR3 is CATSDYGRSTDTQYF. CDR3 coding DNA: TGTGCCACCAGTGACTACGGACGGAGCACAGATACGCAGTACTTC.